This T cell receptor beta chain was sequenced in a study of shared T cell receptors in the human thymus. TCRdb keeps only in-frame clones here, not all; method: immunoSEQ multiplex PCR. Seen here are 540,000 or so clones, about 84% observed once, and the top ten hold more than 0.01%. The CDR3 sequence is 13 residues long. Between the trimmed V and J ends, which lost 5 bases and 3 bases, there was a span of 11 bases. Germline assignment: CDR1 MNHEY and CDR2 SVGAGI. This same sample was also taken into another study, of human thymus T cells. As that report states: In corrective heart surgery, resections were taken, and these provided the thymus tissue.

The chain links TRBV6-5 to TRBJ2-7; D might be TRBD1 (6 bases). This TCR came from a boy younger than two with a congenital heart defect. The sequencing sample was made of thymocytes. This chain's CDR3 is CASSPRGSYEQYF. In DNA form, the CDR3 reads TGTGCCAGCAGTCCCAGGGGTAGCTACGAGCAGTACTTC.